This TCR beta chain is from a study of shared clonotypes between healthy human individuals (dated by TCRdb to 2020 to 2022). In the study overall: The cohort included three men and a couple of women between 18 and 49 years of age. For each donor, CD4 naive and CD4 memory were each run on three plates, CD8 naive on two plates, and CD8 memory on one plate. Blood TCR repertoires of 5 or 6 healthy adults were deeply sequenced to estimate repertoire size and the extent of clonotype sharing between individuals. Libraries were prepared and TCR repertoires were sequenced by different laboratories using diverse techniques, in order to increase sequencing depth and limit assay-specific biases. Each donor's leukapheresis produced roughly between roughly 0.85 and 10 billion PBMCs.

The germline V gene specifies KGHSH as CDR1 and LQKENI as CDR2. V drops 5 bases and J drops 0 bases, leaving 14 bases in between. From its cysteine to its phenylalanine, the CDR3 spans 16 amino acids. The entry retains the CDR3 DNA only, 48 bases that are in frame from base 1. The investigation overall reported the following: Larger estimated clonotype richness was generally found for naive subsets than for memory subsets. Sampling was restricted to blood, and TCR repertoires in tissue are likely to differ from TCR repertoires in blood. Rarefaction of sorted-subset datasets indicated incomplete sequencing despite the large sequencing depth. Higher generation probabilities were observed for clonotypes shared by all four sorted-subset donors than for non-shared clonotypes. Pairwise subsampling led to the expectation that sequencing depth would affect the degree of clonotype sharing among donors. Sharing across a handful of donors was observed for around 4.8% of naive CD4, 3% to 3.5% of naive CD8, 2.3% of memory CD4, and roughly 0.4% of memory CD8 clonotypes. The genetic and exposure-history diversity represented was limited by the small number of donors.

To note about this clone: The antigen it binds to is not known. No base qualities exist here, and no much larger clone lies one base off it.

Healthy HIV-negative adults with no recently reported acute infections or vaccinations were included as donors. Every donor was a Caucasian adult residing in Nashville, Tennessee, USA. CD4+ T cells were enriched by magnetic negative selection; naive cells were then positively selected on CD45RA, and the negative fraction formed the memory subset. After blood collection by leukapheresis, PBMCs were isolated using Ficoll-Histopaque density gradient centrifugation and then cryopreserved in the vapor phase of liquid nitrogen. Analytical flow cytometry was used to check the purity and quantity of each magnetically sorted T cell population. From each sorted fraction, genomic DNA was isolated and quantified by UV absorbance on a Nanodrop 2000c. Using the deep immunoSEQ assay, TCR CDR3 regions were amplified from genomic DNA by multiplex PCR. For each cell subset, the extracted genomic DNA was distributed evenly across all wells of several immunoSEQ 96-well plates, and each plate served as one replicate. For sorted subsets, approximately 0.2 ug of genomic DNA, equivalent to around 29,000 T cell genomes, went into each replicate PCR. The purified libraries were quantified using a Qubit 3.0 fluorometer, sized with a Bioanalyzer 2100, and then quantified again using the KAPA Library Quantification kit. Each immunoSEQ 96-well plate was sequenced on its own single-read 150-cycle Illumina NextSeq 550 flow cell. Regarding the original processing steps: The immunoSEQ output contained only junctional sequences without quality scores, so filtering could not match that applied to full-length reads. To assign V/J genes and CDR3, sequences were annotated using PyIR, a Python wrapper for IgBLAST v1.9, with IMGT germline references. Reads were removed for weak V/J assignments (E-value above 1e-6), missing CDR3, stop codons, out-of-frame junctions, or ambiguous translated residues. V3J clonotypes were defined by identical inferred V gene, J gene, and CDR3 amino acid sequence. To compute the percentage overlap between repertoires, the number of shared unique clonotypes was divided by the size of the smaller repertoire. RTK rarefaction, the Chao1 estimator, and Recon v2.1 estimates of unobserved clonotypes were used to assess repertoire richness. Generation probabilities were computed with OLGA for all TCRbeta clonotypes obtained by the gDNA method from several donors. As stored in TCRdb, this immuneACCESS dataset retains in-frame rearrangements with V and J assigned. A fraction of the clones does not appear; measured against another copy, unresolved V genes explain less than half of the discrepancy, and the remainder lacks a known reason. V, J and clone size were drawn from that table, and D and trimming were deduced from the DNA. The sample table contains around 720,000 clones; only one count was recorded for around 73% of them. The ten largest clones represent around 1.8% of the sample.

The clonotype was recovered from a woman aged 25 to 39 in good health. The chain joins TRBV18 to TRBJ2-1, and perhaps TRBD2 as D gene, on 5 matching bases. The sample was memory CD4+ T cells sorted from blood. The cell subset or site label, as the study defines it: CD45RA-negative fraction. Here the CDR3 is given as CASSFLASSSYNEQFF. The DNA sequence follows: TGTGCCAGCTCATTTTTAGCGTCATCCTCCTACAATGAGCAGTTCTTC. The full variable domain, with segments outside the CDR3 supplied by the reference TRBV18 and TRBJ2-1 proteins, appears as NAGVMQNPRHLVRRRGQEARLRCSPMKGHSHVYWYRQLPEEGLKFMVYLQKENIIDESGMPKERFSAEFPKEGPSILRIQQVVRGDSAAYFCASSFLASSSYNEQFFGPGTRLTVL.